Below, 3 T cell receptor beta chains from the same sample are listed, as sequenced in a study of CD8+CD57+ T cells in acquired aplastic anemia (dated by TCRdb to the late 2010s). Sequencer: Illumina HiSeq 2000. TCR beta VDJ combination and CDR3 sequence profiling used genomic DNA as the template. TCRdb ran its own pipeline on the public reads, namely fastp trimming at Q25 and MiXCR clone calling, and kept in-frame beta chains. Rows are unified per CDR3 protein, each entry keeping the most common DNA and genes. The sample yields some 200,000 distinct CDR3 sequences; approximately 48% were counted once. The ten largest clonotypes hold around 2% of the sample. Patients chosen for sequencing had shown expansion of CD8+CD57+ cells by flow cytometry. Specimen: sorted CD4+, CD8+, or CD8+CD57+ T cells (not recorded which) from PBMCs. These TCRs come from a human donor with aplastic anemia.

This clonotype occurred many times. The V and J genes are TRBV12-3 or TRBV12-4 and TRBJ2-7; 11 bases align to TRBD2. After removal of 6 bases from V and 5 bases from J, the junction contained 6 bases not matched to a gene. This CDR3 is 14 amino acids long. DNA for the CDR3: TGTGCCAGCAGCCGCACTAGCGGGAGAGACGAGCAGTACTTC. Translation: CASSRTSGRDEQYF.

The V gene is TRBV7-2, the J gene TRBJ2-5, with a weak D call TRBD2 (6 bases). This CDR3 comprises 13 residues. Between the trimmed V and J ends, which lost 4 bases and 5 bases, there was a span of 11 bases. Germline-derived CDR1 and CDR2 are SGHTA and FQGNSA. CDR3 sequence: CASSSWGRETQYF. The CDR3 nucleotides are TGTGCCAGCAGCTCGTGGGGGAGGGAGACCCAGTACTTC.

This clonotype appeared a few times. The junction shows a germline mismatch at one end, possibly a read error. The gene calls are TRBV6-1 and TRBJ1-5; D might be TRBD1 (5 bases). CDR1 is MNHNS, CDR2 SASEGT, per germline. The CDR3 runs 14 residues. CDR3: CVSSEVQVNQPQHF. The CDR3, as DNA: TGTGTCAGCAGTGAAGTACAGGTAAATCAGCCCCAGCATTTT.